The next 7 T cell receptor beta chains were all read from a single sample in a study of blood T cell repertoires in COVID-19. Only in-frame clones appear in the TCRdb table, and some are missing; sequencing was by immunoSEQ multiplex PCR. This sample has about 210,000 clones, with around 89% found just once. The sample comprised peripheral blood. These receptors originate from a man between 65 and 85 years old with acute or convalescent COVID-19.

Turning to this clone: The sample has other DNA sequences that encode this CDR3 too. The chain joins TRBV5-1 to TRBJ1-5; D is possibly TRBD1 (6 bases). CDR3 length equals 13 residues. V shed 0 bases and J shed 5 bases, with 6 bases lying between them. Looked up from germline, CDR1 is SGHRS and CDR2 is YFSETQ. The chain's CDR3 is CASSLDRDQPQHF. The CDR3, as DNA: TGCGCCAGCAGCTTGGACAGGGATCAGCCCCAGCATTTT.

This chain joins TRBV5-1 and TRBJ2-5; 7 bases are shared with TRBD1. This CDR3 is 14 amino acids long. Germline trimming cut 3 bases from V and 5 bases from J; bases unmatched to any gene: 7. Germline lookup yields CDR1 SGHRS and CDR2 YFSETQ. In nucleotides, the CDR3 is TGCGCCAGCAGCTCCCGACAGGGTGAGGAGACCCAGTACTTC. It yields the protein CASSSRQGEETQYF. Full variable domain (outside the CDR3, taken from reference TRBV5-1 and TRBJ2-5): KAGVTQTPRYLIKTRGQQVTLSCSPISGHRSVSWYQQTPGQGLQFLFEYFSETQRNKGNFPGRFSGRQFSNSRSEMNVSTLELGDSALYLCASSSRQGEETQYFGPGTRLLVL.

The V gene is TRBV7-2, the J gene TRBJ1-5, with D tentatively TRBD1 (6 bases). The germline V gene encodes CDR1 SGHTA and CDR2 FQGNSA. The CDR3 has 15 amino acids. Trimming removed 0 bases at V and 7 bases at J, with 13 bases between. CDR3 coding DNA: TGTGCCAGCAGCTTAGCGGCAGGGGAGAACCAGCCCCAGCATTTT. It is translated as CASSLAAGENQPQHF.

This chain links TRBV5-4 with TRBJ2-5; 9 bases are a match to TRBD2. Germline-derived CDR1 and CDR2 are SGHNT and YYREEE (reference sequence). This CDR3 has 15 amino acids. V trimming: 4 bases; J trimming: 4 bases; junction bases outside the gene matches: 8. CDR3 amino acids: CASSLPGGGGETQYF. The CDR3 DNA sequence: TGTGCCAGCAGCCTCCCGGGCGGGGGGGGAGAGACCCAGTACTTC.

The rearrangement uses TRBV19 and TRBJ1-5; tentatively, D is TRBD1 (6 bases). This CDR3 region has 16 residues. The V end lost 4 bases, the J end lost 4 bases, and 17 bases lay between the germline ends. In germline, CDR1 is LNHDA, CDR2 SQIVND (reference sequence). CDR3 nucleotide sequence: TGTGCCAGTAGTAGGGGGTCGGACAGCCGAAATCAGCCCCAGCATTTT. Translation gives CASSRGSDSRNQPQHF.

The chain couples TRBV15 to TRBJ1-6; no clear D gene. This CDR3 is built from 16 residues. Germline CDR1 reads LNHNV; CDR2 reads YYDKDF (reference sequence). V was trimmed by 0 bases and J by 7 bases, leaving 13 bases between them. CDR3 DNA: TGTGCCACCAGCAGAGAAGTGAGGACGGGAAATTCACCCCTCCACTTT. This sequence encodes CATSREVRTGNSPLHF.

This CDR3 reads CASSLFTSGSSYEQYF. DNA for the CDR3: TGTGCCAGCAGTCTCTTCACTAGCGGGAGCTCCTACGAGCAGTACTTC. This sequence joins TRBV28 and TRBJ2-7, with 11 bases identical to TRBD2. After removal of 5 bases from V and 0 bases from J, the junction contained 6 bases not matched to a gene. Germline V CDR1 and CDR2: MDHEN, SYDVKM. The CDR3 has 16 amino acids.